This T cell receptor (beta chain) was recovered during a study of T-cell reconstitution after alpha-beta-depleted transplantation in children. Per germline, CDR1 KGHDR and CDR2 SFDVKD. There are 12 residues in the CDR3. V was clipped by 2 bases and J by 6 bases, with 3 bases between them. TCRbeta library preparation incorporated unique molecular identifiers. MiXCR was run by TCRdb on the PCR reads, yielding one entry per CDR3 protein. Of roughly 500,000 distinct CDR3 sequences detected, over 9.5% appear once; the ten largest clones hold about 2.1%. Findings and caveats of the study: Two months or so post-transplant, alpha-beta T cells reportedly derived from several hundred expanded graft clones.

On this clonotype itself: Its antigen is unidentified.

Specimen: PBMCs, collected before TCRalphabeta/CD19-depleted stem cell transplant. This sequence originates from a child under 10 years old with inherited bone marrow failure, due to receive a stem cell transplant. The V gene is TRBV24-1, the J gene TRBJ2-2; D is undetermined. As DNA, the CDR3 is TGTGCCACCAGTGATTATTCCGGGGAGCTGTTTTTT. Translated, it gives CATSDYSGELFF.